These 21 T cell receptor beta chains originate from one sample sequenced in a study of blood T cells in healthy people across ages. Through a sample-barcoded 5' primer and a J-beta primer mix, a second PCR was run for roughly 6 to 11 cycles. In TCRdb, the 5' RACE reads were re-called with MiXCR into one record per CDR3 protein. The table has about 1.6 million distinct CDR3 sequences, about 35% seen once. Sequenced: blood. The receptors shown here come from a woman aged 25 to 45 in good health.

V usage is TRBV29-1 and J usage is TRBJ1-1; 7 bases map to TRBD1. This CDR3 is 16 amino acids long. Losses at the gene ends were 4 bases for V and 1 base for J; bases not matched to a gene: 12. Germline-derived CDR1 and CDR2 are SQVTM and ANQGSEA. CDR3 protein: CSVVGEGGRANTEAFF. CDR3 DNA sequence: TGCAGCGTTGTGGGCGAAGGGGGCCGGGCGAACACTGAAGCTTTCTTT. The full variable domain, with the rest looked up from reference TRBV29-1 and TRBJ1-1, is SAVISQKPSRDICQRGTSLTIQCQVDSQVTMMFWYRQQPGQSLTLIATANQGSEATYESGFVIDKFPISRPNLTFSTLTVSNMSPEDSSIYLCSVVGEGGRANTEAFFGQGTRLTVV.

With respect to this clonotype: Given a much more abundant clone one base away, this may be a read error. The rearrangement links TRBV29-1 to TRBJ2-7; 13 positions match TRBD2. Germline V lookup: CDR1 SQVTM, CDR2 ANQGSEA. The CDR3 runs 15 residues. The V and J ends lost 4 bases and 7 bases, in that order; junction bases with no gene match: 10. CDR3 DNA sequence: TGCAGCGTTGGAGAAGGGACTAGCGGGAAGTGGGAGCAGTACTTC. This codes for CSVGEGTSGKWEQYF.

The chain links TRBV20-1 to TRBJ2-1, with a weak D call TRBD2 (6 bases). The germline V gene encodes CDR1 DFQATT and CDR2 SNEGSKA (reference sequence). Trimming left V 2 bases short and J 6 bases short, with 14 bases between. This CDR3 has 14 amino acids. CDR3: CSARMGIAANEQFF. In nucleotides, the CDR3 is TGCAGTGCTAGAATGGGGATAGCGGCCAATGAGCAGTTCTTC.

Comment on this clonotype: A much larger clone lies one base from this, so it may be a read error. The rearrangement uses TRBV7-2 and TRBJ2-7; D gene uncertain. V lost 2 bases and J 4 bases, leaving 12 bases between the germline ends. Germline CDR1 SGHTA, CDR2 FQGNSA. This CDR3 contains 14 residues. For the CDR3, the DNA is TGTGCCAGCAGCTTAATCGGCGCTTGTTACGAGCAGTACTTC. It translates to CASSLIGACYEQYF.

This clonotype was detected only a few times. V is TRBV19 and J is TRBJ2-1; 8 nucleotides line up with TRBD2. Germline V gene sequence: CDR1 LNHDA, CDR2 SQIVND (reference sequence). Germline trimming cut 3 bases from V and 10 bases from J; bases unmatched to any gene: 2. This CDR3 has 12 residues. The CDR3 DNA is TGTGCCAGTAGTATTGGCGGGGGGGAGCAGTTCTTC. Its translation: CASSIGGGEQFF.

V gene TRBV12-3 or TRBV12-4 combines with J gene TRBJ1-2; TRBD1 aligns across 10 bases. With V trimmed by 5 bases and J by 8 bases, 11 bases remained unmatched. CDR3 size: 15 residues. This CDR3 is CASSNYPGQGKGYTF. CDR3 nucleotides: TGTGCCAGCAGTAATTACCCGGGACAGGGGAAAGGCTACACCTTC.

At least ten counts were recorded for this clonotype. The genes are TRBV12-3 or TRBV12-4 and TRBJ2-7; 8 bases are a match to TRBD2. V lost 7 bases, J lost 7 bases, and 6 bases stayed unmatched. The CDR3 is 12 residues long. The CDR3 DNA reads as TGTGCCAGCACTCCCCCGGGGGGGGAGCAGTACTTC. Translated: CASTPPGGEQYF.

The V and J genes are TRBV29-1 and TRBJ2-5, with TRBD1 as a possible D gene (6 bases). The V gene lost 7 bases and the J gene lost 5 bases, with 20 bases spanning the gap. There are 14 residues in the CDR3. The germline V gene encodes CDR1 SQVTM and CDR2 ANQGSEA. For the CDR3, the DNA is TGCAGCGCCCACGACTCTGGGGGCGGGGAGACCCAGTACTTC. This encodes CSAHDSGGGETQYF.

The CDR3 nucleotides read TGTGCCAGCATAGGACAGGATAATGAAAAACTGTTTTTT. Translated: CASIGQDNEKLFF. This rearrangement joins TRBV25-1 to TRBJ1-4; 7 bases match TRBD1. The CDR3 runs to 13 residues. Germline CDR1 MGHDK, CDR2 SYGVNS. J gave up 4 bases and V 7 bases, and 3 bases lay outside the gene matches.

The V call is TRBV28, the J call TRBJ1-2, with D perhaps TRBD1 (5 bases). Trimming cost V 10 bases and J 8 bases, with 17 bases left between them. This CDR3 has 12 amino acids. CDR1 MDHEN and CDR2 SYDVKM come from the germline V gene. The CDR3 reads CATQGVVEGYTF. The CDR3 nucleotides are TGTGCCACTCAAGGGGTGGTCGAGGGCTACACCTTC.

CDR3 DNA sequence: TGTGCCACCAGATCCCTGGACGAGCAGTACTTC. Amino acid sequence: CATRSLDEQYF. J is TRBJ2-7 and V is TRBV15, with D uncertain. Germline V gene sequence: CDR1 LNHNV, CDR2 YYDKDF (reference sequence). Trimming cost V 6 bases and J 5 bases, with 8 bases left between them. The CDR3 runs 11 residues.

The CDR3 DNA reads as TGTGCCAGCAGTTTTACGGCCCAGGGGGCCTATGGCTACACCTTC. The encoded protein is CASSFTAQGAYGYTF. The rearrangement links TRBV27 to TRBJ1-2; TRBD1 agrees at 8 bases. The V and J ends lost 3 bases and 4 bases, in that order; junction bases with no gene match: 7. This CDR3 is built from 15 residues. The V gene's germline CDR1 is MNHEY and CDR2 SMNVEV (reference sequence).

This sequence joins TRBV20-1 and TRBJ2-1; 7 bases match TRBD2. The trim removed 6 bases at V and 0 bases at J, leaving 11 bases unmatched. Germline CDR1 and CDR2: DFQATT and SNEGSKA (reference sequence). The CDR3 has 16 amino acids. In DNA, the CDR3 is TGCAGTGCCTATTCTGCTAGCGGAGACTCCTACAATGAGCAGTTCTTC. Translating it yields CSAYSASGDSYNEQFF.

The chain couples TRBV5-5 to TRBJ2-3; D remains ambiguous. Germline loops: CDR1 SGHKS, CDR2 YYEKEE (reference sequence). CDR3 size: 15 residues. Trimming removed 2 bases from V and 4 bases from J, with 14 bases in between. CDR3 loop: CASSLNPKAPDTQYF. The DNA for the CDR3 is TGTGCCAGCAGCTTAAACCCAAAGGCACCAGATACGCAGTATTTT.

This clonotype has a handful of counts. The CDR3 nucleotides are TGTGCCAGCAGTTATGGGTGGTACAATGAGCAGTTCTTC. It yields the protein CASSYGWYNEQFF. The chain recombines TRBV6-6 with TRBJ2-1; D unclear. V was clipped by 3 bases and J by 4 bases, with 7 bases between them. Germline CDR1 is MNHNY and CDR2 is SVGAGI (reference sequence). The CDR3 loop spans 13 amino acids.

The chain combines TRBV20-1 with TRBJ1-5; TRBD1 agrees at 7 bases. The ends lost 2 bases at V and 5 bases at J; junction bases unmatched: 9. CDR1 is DFQATT and CDR2 is SNEGSKA in the germline V gene (reference sequence). CDR3 length: 15 amino acids. CDR3 coding DNA: TGCAGTGCTAGAAACACAGGGGAGATGGATCAGCCCCAGCATTTT. Residues: CSARNTGEMDQPQHF.

This chain joins TRBV19 and TRBJ2-5; D gene ambiguous. The CDR3 is 13 residues long. V lost 5 bases, J lost 5 bases, and 12 bases lay in between. CDR1 is LNHDA, CDR2 SQIVND, per germline (reference sequence). CDR3 sequence: CASSADPGETQYF. The CDR3 DNA is TGTGCCAGTAGTGCAGACCCCGGGGAGACCCAGTACTTC.

This clonotype was detected a few times. The V gene is TRBV6-2 or TRBV6-3, the J gene TRBJ1-1; D gene ambiguous. The ends were cut back, 6 bases at V and 5 bases at J, with 10 bases in the middle. The CDR3 is made up of 12 amino acids. Germline V gene data show CDR1 as MNHEY and CDR2 as SVGEGT. Written as DNA, the CDR3 is TGTGCCAGCAGCTTCCCGGAGACTGAAGCTTTCTTT. This translates into CASSFPETEAFF.

This sequence joins TRBV6-1 and TRBJ2-1, with 7 positions matching TRBD2. Trimming at V came to 1 base and at J to 10 bases, leaving 4 bases not matched to a gene. The CDR3 totals 13 residues. The germline V gene encodes CDR1 MNHNS and CDR2 SASEGT. The DNA of the CDR3 is TGTGCCAGCAGTGAAGGCGGGAGTCGCGAGCAGTTCTTC. It translates to CASSEGGSREQFF.

This clonotype was seen a few times. The rearrangement uses TRBV27 and TRBJ2-1; TRBD2 matches at 7 bases. The CDR3 runs to 14 residues. CDR1 is MNHEY and CDR2 is SMNVEV in the germline V gene (reference sequence). Germline trimming cut 8 bases from V and 0 bases from J; bases unmatched to any gene: 4. In nucleotides, the CDR3 is TGTGCCAGCGCGGGCGGGAGCTCCTACAATGAGCAGTTCTTC. Translated: CASAGGSSYNEQFF.

This clonotype has a handful of counts. The chain uses TRBV20-1 and TRBJ1-1; D remains unclear. Germline CDR1 is DFQATT and CDR2 is SNEGSKA (reference sequence). The CDR3 covers 11 residues. Trimming cost V 4 bases and J 10 bases, with 13 bases left between them. The CDR3 here is CSATNLMGAFF. The DNA of the CDR3 is TGCAGTGCTACCAATTTGATGGGAGCTTTCTTT.